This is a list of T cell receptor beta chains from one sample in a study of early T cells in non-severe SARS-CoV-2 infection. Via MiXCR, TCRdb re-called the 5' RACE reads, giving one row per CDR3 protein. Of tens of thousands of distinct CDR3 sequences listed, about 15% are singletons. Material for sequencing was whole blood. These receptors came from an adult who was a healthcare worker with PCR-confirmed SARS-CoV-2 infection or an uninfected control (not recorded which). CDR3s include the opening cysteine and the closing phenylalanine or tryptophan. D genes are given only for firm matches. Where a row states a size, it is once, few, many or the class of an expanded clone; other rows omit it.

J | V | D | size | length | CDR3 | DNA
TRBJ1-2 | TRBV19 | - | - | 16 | CASSIVQARANYGYTF | TGTGCCAGTAGTATAGTCCAGGCGCGAGCTAACTATGGCTACACCTTC
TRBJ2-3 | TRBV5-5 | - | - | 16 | CASSLAAGRGTDTQYF | TGTGCCAGCAGCTTGGCGGCCGGGCGTGGGACAGATACGCAGTATTTT
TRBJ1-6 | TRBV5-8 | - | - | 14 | CASSFRTVGSPLHF | TGTGCCAGCAGCTTCAGGACAGTGGGCTCACCCCTCCACTTT
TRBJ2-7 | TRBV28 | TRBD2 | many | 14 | CASSLVAGLSQQYF | TGTGCCAGCAGTTTAGTAGCGGGATTGTCCCAGCAGTACTTC
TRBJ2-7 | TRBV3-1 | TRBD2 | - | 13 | CASGGLAGHEQYF | TGTGCCAGCGGCGGACTAGCGGGACACGAGCAGTACTTC
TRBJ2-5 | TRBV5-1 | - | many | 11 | CASSTEETQYF | TGTGCCAGCTCGACGGAAGAGACCCAGTACTTC
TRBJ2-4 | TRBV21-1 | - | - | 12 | CASGIAKNIQYF | TGTGCCAGCGGTATTGCCAAAAACATTCAGTACTTC
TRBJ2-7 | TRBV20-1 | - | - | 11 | CSATKSSEQYF | TGCAGTGCTACTAAATCCTCCGAGCAGTACTTC
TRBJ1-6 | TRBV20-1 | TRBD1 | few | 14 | CSAPPGTEGSPLHF | TGCAGTGCTCCACCCGGGACAGAGGGCTCACCCCTCCACTTT
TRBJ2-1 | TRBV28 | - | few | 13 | CASSSRLNNEQFF | TGTGCCAGCAGTAGTAGACTTAACAATGAGCAGTTCTTC
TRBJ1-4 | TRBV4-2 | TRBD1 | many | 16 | CASSQGPGTGGEKLFF | TGTGCCAGCAGCCAAGGGCCCGGGACAGGGGGCGAAAAACTGTTTTTT
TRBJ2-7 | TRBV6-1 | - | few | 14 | CASSRDPGPYEQYF | TGTGCCAGCAGTCGGGACCCCGGTCCCTACGAGCAGTACTTC
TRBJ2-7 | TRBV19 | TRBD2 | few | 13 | CASSLGGSNEQYF | TGTGCCAGTAGTCTGGGAGGGTCGAACGAGCAGTACTTC
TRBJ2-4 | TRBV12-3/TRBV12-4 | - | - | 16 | CASSSIERLAKNIQYF | TGTGCCAGCAGTTCGATAGAAAGACTAGCCAAAAACATTCAGTACTTC
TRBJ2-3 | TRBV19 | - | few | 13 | CASSMTSQSTQYF | TGTGCCAGTAGTATGACCAGTCAGAGTACGCAGTATTTT
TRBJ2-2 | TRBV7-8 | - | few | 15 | CASSKTDRNTGELFF | TGTGCCAGCAGCAAAACGGACAGGAACACCGGGGAGCTGTTTTTT
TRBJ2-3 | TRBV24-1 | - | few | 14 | CAARGSLHTDTQYF | TGTGCCGCACGAGGGTCCCTACACACAGATACGCAGTATTTT
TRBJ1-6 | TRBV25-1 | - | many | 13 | CASSDRAGSPLHF | TGTGCCAGCAGTGATAGGGCGGGCTCACCCCTCCACTTT
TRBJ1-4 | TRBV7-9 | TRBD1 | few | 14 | CASSFTGEKGKLFF | TGTGCCAGCAGCTTTACAGGGGAGAAGGGAAAACTGTTTTTT
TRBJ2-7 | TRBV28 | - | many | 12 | CASSSGLDEQYF | TGTGCCAGCAGTTCAGGGTTAGACGAGCAGTACTTC